This is a list of T cell receptor beta chains from one sample in a study of T cell responses to AZD1222 COVID-19 vaccine. Here immunoSEQ multiplex PCR was the method, and the copy in TCRdb shows in-frame clones only, minus some. Among 150,000 to 200,000 clones listed, over 85% were seen once. This specimen was peripheral blood, taken on day 0 of AZD1222 vaccination. These receptor sequences come from an adult in good health. CDR3s include the opening cysteine and the closing phenylalanine or tryptophan. D genes are given only for firm matches. Clone size appears in some rows only: once, few, many, or a class for an expanded clone.

>16|NA|TRBV27|TRBJ1-1|NA
TGTGCCAGCAGTTTATCGATCTGGCCGACGAACACTGAAGCTTTCTTT
CASSLSIWPTNTEAFF
>12|TRBD2|TRBV3-1/TRBV3-2|TRBJ2-2|NA
TGTGCCAGCCGGCGGGAGGAAAGAGAGCTGTTTTTT
CASRREERELFF
>16|TRBD2|TRBV4-1|TRBJ2-7|NA
TGCGCCAGCAGCCAAGAAGGCCTAGCGGGAGGCTACGAGCAGTACTTC
CASSQEGLAGGYEQYF
>14|TRBD2|TRBV5-6|TRBJ2-5|NA
TGTGCCAGCAGCTTGGCCGGGGGGTCTGAGACCCAGTACTTC
CASSLAGGSETQYF
>14|TRBD2|TRBV7-9|TRBJ2-2|NA
TGTGCCAGCAGCTTAGAGCGGGAGACCGGGGAGCTGTTTTTT
CASSLERETGELFF
>13|NA|TRBV6-5|TRBJ1-5|NA
TGTGCCAGCAGTTCTCACCAATATCAGCCCCAGCATTTT
CASSSHQYQPQHF
>13|NA|TRBV12-3/TRBV12-4|TRBJ1-2|NA
TGTGCCAGCAGCCCCGCGGGAGGCTATGGCTACACCTTC
CASSPAGGYGYTF
>13|NA|TRBV5-4|TRBJ1-2|NA
TGTGCCAGCAGCTTGGGGACAGACTATGGCTACACCTTC
CASSLGTDYGYTF
>14|TRBD2|TRBV6-5|TRBJ2-5|NA
TGTGCCAGCAGGAGACTAGCGCGGGAAGAGACCCAGTACTTC
CASRRLAREETQYF
>12|NA|TRBV19|TRBJ2-7|NA
TGTGCCAGTAGTACTAAGGGGTACGAGCAGTACTTC
CASSTKGYEQYF
>12|TRBD1|TRBV19|TRBJ1-3|NA
TGTGCCACCGAGGACAGGGCAAACACCATATATTTT
CATEDRANTIYF
>13|NA|TRBV6-5|TRBJ1-2|NA
TGTGCCAGCCAGGACGCAGCGGGCTATGGCTACACCTTC
CASQDAAGYGYTF
>15|NA|TRBV6-4|TRBJ2-3|NA
TGTGCCAGCAGTGACGGGCCCGAGGGTGGGGATACGCAGTATTTT
CASSDGPEGGDTQYF
>12|NA|TRBV19|TRBJ2-7|NA
TGTGCCAGTAGTGGCCGGGACTACGAGCAGTACTTC
CASSGRDYEQYF
>14|TRBD1|TRBV7-6|TRBJ1-5|NA
TGTGCCAGCAGCGACGGGACAGGGTTTCAGCCCCAGCATTTT
CASSDGTGFQPQHF
>15|TRBD1|TRBV7-2|TRBJ2-2|NA
TGTGCCAGCATGTGGACAGGGGCGTCGGCCGGGGAGCTGTTTTTT
CASMWTGASAGELFF
>15|TRBD1|TRBV6-5|TRBJ1-5|NA
TGTGCCAGCAGTTACGAGACAGGGGGCAATCAGCCCCAGCATTTT
CASSYETGGNQPQHF
>15|TRBD2|TRBV7-9|TRBJ2-1|NA
TGTGCCAGCAGCCCAATGGGACTAGCGCTCAATGAGCAGTTCTTC
CASSPMGLALNEQFF
>17|NA|TRBV3-1/TRBV3-2|TRBJ2-7|once
TGTGCCAGCAGCCTCAGCTTATCCGGGACGGTCTCCTACGAGCAGTACTTC
CASSLSLSGTVSYEQYF
>15|NA|TRBV6-4|TRBJ1-1|NA
TGTGCCAGCAAGCCGGCAGACATCATGAACACTGAAGCTTTCTTT
CASKPADIMNTEAFF
>9|NA|TRBV20-1|TRBJ1-1|NA
TGCAGTACTGGAGCTGAAGCTTTCTTT
CSTGAEAFF
>14|NA|TRBV7-9|TRBJ1-2|NA
TGTGCCAGCAGCTCCAATACAGGGTACTATGGCTACACCTTC
CASSSNTGYYGYTF
>15|NA|TRBV18|TRBJ1-1|NA
TGTGCCAGCTCACCTCGCCCAGGGGAAGGTACTGAAGCTTTCTTT
CASSPRPGEGTEAFF
>13|TRBD1|TRBV2|TRBJ1-2|NA
TGTGCCAGCAGTGGACAGGGGGCTCGTGGCTACACCTTC
CASSGQGARGYTF
>15|NA|TRBV21-1|TRBJ1-5|NA
TGTGCCAGCAGCAGTACCCATGCTAGCAATCAGCCCCAGCATTTT
CASSSTHASNQPQHF
>14|NA|TRBV27|TRBJ1-4|NA
TGTGCCAGCAGTTTCACGGGCTCTAATGAAAAACTGTTTTTT
CASSFTGSNEKLFF
>13|NA|TRBV6-4|TRBJ2-1|NA
TGTGCCAGCAGCCTCGAAAGGGGGGATGAGCAGTTCTTC
CASSLERGDEQFF
>14|NA|TRBV10-1|TRBJ1-2|NA
TGCGCCAGCATCTTCCCGGACCGCAATGTTGGCTACACCTTC
CASIFPDRNVGYTF
>13|NA|TRBV29-1|TRBJ2-7|NA
TGCAGCGTGGGGGAGCGGGCCCCCTACGAGCAGTACTTC
CSVGERAPYEQYF
>14|NA|TRBV2|TRBJ1-1|NA
TGTGCCAGCAATGGGGGGACATGGAACACTGAAGCTTTCTTT
CASNGGTWNTEAFF
>16|TRBD2|TRBV5-4|TRBJ2-3|NA
TGTGCCAGCAGCACCCGTAGCGGGGCTAGCACAGATACGCAGTATTTT
CASSTRSGASTDTQYF
>18|NA|TRBV30|TRBJ2-1|NA
TGTGCCTGGAGTCGCCGTGGAGGTGTGGAGGGGGCGCGGAATGAGCAGTTCTTC
CAWSRRGGVEGARNEQFF
>17|TRBD2|TRBV24-1|TRBJ2-1|NA
TGTGCCACCAGTGATCCTAGCGGGAGAGAATCCTACAATGAGCAGTTCTTC
CATSDPSGRESYNEQFF
>13|NA|TRBV6-5|TRBJ1-1|NA
TGTGCCAGCAGCATCGACCGAGACACTGAAGCTTTCTTT
CASSIDRDTEAFF
>18|TRBD2|TRBV5-1|TRBJ2-1|NA
TGCGCCAGCAGCGCCGAGGGGCTACTAGCGGGAGTAATCAATGAGCAGTTCTTC
CASSAEGLLAGVINEQFF
>15|NA|TRBV9|TRBJ1-3|NA
TGTGCCAGCAGCCCTGTGGAGGTTTCAGGAAACACCATATATTTT
CASSPVEVSGNTIYF
>14|NA|TRBV6-1|TRBJ2-7|few
TGTGCCAGCAGTGAAGGGGGCAGGTCCCACGAGCAGTACTTC
CASSEGGRSHEQYF
>15|TRBD2|TRBV29-1|TRBJ2-7|once
TGCAGCGTTGAAGTACCGGCGGGAGTACACTACGAGCAGTACTTC
CSVEVPAGVHYEQYF
>15|NA|TRBV19|TRBJ2-1|NA
TGTGCCAGTAGGCCCTTAGCGGAGGGTTACAATGAGCAGTTCTTC
CASRPLAEGYNEQFF
>19|NA|TRBV28|TRBJ2-1|once
TGTGCCAGCAGGCCCGGGACAGGGCTCGGGAGGGGCTCCTACAATGAGCAGTTCTTC
CASRPGTGLGRGSYNEQFF
>16|NA|TRBV6-5|TRBJ1-2|NA
TGTGCCAGCAGTTACATTAGTGGACAGCTTTACTATGGCTACACCTTC
CASSYISGQLYYGYTF
>16|NA|TRBV4-1|TRBJ2-3|NA
TGCGCCAGCAGCGGCCGGACTTCTGCTAGCACAGATACGCAGTATTTT
CASSGRTSASTDTQYF
>12|NA|TRBV29-1|TRBJ2-5|NA
TGCAGCGTTGATGCAGGAGGGAGGACCCAGTACTTC
CSVDAGGRTQYF
>13|TRBD1|TRBV19|TRBJ2-2|NA
TGTGCCAGCACCGGGACAGGGGCCGGGGAGCTGTTTTTT
CASTGTGAGELFF
>14|NA|TRBV18|TRBJ2-3|NA
TGTGCCAGCTCACCCGGCGGGATGTTGGATACGCAGTATTTT
CASSPGGMLDTQYF
>15|NA|TRBV11-1|TRBJ2-1|NA
TGTGCCAGCAGCTTTGGTAGCGAGACCTACAATGAGCAGTTCTTC
CASSFGSETYNEQFF